This T cell receptor (beta chain) originates from a study of response to subunit inactivated influenza vaccine. Findings and caveats of the study: The authors suggested that few new T cells are recruited per seasonal influenza vaccination.

The sample holds many counts of this clonotype. Its antigen is as yet unknown. TCRdb used MiXCR to reprocess the RT-PCR reads, holding one entry per CDR3 protein. The top ten hold around 13% of the sample, which has hundreds of thousands of distinct CDR3 sequences, around 8% seen once. The V and J ends lost 1 base and 2 bases, in that order; junction bases with no gene match: 3. The length of the CDR3 is 15 residues. The germline CDR1 and CDR2 sequences are SGHTA and FQGNSA. This clonotype originated in a man in his fifties or sixties who received an inactivated influenza vaccine. This sample comprised PBMCs from blood, obtained approximately 25 months after vaccination. V and J are TRBV7-2 and TRBJ1-2; 8 nucleotides line up with TRBD1. CDR3 in amino acids: CASSLGPGGNYGYTF. The DNA of the CDR3 is TGTGCCAGCAGCTTAGGCCCAGGGGGCAACTATGGCTACACCTTC.